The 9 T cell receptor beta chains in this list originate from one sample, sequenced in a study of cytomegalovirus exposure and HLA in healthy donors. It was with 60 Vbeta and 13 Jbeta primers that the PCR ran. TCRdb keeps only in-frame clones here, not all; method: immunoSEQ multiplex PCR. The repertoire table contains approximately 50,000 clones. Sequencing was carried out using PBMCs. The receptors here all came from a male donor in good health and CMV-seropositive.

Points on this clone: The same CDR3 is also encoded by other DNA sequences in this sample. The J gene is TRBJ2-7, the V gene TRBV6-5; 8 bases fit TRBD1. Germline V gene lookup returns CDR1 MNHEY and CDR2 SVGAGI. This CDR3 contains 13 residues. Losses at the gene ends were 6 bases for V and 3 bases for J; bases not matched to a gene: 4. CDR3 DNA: TGTGCCAGCAGCCTCGGACAGGGCTACGAGCAGTACTTC. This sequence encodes CASSLGQGYEQYF.

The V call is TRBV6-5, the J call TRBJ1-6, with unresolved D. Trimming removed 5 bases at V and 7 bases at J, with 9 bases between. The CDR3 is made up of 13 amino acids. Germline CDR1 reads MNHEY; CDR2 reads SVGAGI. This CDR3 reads CASSPVRNSPLHF. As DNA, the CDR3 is TGTGCCAGCAGTCCGGTCCGCAATTCACCCCTCCACTTT.

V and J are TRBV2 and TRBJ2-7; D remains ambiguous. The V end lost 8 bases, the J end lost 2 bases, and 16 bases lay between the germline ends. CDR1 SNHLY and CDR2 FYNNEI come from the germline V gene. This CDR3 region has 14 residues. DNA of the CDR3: TGTGCCAGCCATGAGACATCCCTAACCTACGAGCAGTACTTC. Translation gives CASHETSLTYEQYF.

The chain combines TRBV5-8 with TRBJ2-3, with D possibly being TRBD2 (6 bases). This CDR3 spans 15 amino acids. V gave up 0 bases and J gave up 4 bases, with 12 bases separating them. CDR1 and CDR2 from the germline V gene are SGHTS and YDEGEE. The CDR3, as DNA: TGTGCCAGCAGCTTGGAGGGCAGGGAGGCAGATACGCAGTATTTT. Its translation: CASSLEGREADTQYF.

The CDR3 loop is CASSPGQGTYEQYF. CDR3 nucleotides: TGCGCCAGCAGCCCGGGACAGGGCACCTACGAGCAGTACTTC. V is TRBV4-3 and J is TRBJ2-7; 9 nucleotides agree with TRBD1. The CDR3 runs to 14 residues. Germline V gene data show CDR1 as LGHNA and CDR2 as YSLEER. After removal of 4 bases from V and 2 bases from J, the junction contained 3 bases not matched to a gene.

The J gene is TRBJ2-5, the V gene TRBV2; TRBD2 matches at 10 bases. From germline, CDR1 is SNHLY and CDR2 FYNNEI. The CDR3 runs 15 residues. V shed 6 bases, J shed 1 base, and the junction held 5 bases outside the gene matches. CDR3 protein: CASSRSSGGQETQYF. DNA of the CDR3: TGTGCCAGCAGCCGTTCTAGCGGGGGCCAAGAGACCCAGTACTTC.

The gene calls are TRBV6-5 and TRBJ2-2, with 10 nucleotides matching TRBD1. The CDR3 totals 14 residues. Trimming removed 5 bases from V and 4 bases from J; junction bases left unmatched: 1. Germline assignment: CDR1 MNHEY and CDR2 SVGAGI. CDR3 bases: TGTGCCAGCAGTAGGACAGGGGGCACCGGGGAGCTGTTTTTT. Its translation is CASSRTGGTGELFF.

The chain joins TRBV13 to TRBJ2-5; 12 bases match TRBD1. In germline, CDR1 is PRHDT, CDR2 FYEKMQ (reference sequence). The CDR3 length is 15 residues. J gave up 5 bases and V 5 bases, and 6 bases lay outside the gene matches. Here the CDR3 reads CASSPGTGGMETQYF. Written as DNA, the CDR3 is TGTGCCAGCAGCCCCGGGACAGGGGGCATGGAGACCCAGTACTTC. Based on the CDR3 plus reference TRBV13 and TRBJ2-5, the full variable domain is AAGVIQSPRHLIKEKRETATLKCYPIPRHDTVYWYQQGPGQDPQFLISFYEKMQSDKGSIPDRFSAQQFSDYHSELNMSSLELGDSALYFCASSPGTGGMETQYFGPGTRLLVL.

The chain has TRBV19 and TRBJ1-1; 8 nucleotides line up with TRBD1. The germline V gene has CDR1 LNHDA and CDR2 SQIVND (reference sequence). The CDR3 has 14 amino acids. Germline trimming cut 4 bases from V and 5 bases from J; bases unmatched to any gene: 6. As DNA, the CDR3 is TGTGCCAGTAGTAAAGACAGGGGAGGGACTGAAGCTTTCTTT. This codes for CASSKDRGGTEAFF.